The rows below give T cell receptor beta chains drawn from one sample of a study of blood T cell repertoires in COVID-19. The repertoire was sequenced with immunoSEQ multiplex PCR; TCRdb's copy has only in-frame clones and lacks some. The sample lists about 73,000 clones, more than 70% seen once, with around 2.3% in the top ten. The sample consisted of peripheral blood. Every receptor here comes from a man in his 70s with COVID-19, enrolled during active disease. CDR3s include the opening cysteine and the closing phenylalanine or tryptophan. Each record gives: D gene, V gene, J gene, clone size, CDR3 protein, CDR3 DNA. The D gene is left open where the match is weak. For some rows the clone size is stated as once, few or many, or as a class when expanded; others skip it.

>-|TRBV30|TRBJ1-4|-
CAWQWAGINEKLFF
TGTGCCTGGCAATGGGCGGGGATTAATGAAAAACTGTTTTTT
>TRBD1|TRBV27|TRBJ2-5|-
CASSTAGQGNRETQYF
TGTGCCAGCAGTACTGCGGGACAGGGGAACCGGGAGACCCAGTACTTC
>TRBD2|TRBV7-6|TRBJ2-3|-
CASSSGLAGGSVDTQYF
TGTGCCAGCAGCTCAGGACTAGCGGGAGGTAGTGTAGATACGCAGTATTTT
>TRBD1|TRBV5-4|TRBJ2-6|-
CASSHQQGAGANVLTF
TGTGCCAGCAGCCATCAACAGGGGGCTGGGGCCAACGTCCTGACTTTC
>-|TRBV28|TRBJ1-4|-
CASTFHDIGKLFF
TGTGCCAGCACCTTTCACGACATCGGAAAACTGTTTTTT
>TRBD1|TRBV30|TRBJ2-5|few
CAWATGGLETQYF
TGTGCCTGGGCGACAGGGGGGTTAGAGACCCAGTACTTC
>-|TRBV4-2|TRBJ2-7|-
CASSQDPLREQYF
TGTGCCAGCAGCCAAGACCCCTTGCGGGAGCAGTACTTC
>-|TRBV30|TRBJ1-5|-
CAWSPSGKRNQPQHF
TGTGCCTGGAGTCCCTCCGGGAAACGCAATCAGCCCCAGCATTTT
>TRBD1|TRBV5-1|TRBJ1-2|once
CASSLSTGDYGYTF
TGCGCCAGCAGCTTGAGTACAGGGGACTATGGCTACACCTTC
>TRBD2|TRBV10-2|TRBJ2-3|-
CASSERGDVLSSGRGTDTQYF
TGCGCCAGCAGTGAGAGGGGGGACGTACTGTCTAGCGGGAGGGGCACAGATACGCAGTATTTT
>-|TRBV28|TRBJ2-2|-
CASSPTRKNTGELFF
TGTGCCAGCAGTCCAACTAGAAAGAACACCGGGGAGCTGTTTTTT
>TRBD1|TRBV12-3/TRBV12-4|TRBJ1-1|-
CASSPDRATEAFF
TGTGCCAGCAGCCCCGACAGGGCCACTGAAGCTTTCTTT
>-|TRBV2|TRBJ1-3|-
CASSQGSSGNTIYF
TGTGCCAGCAGTCAGGGGAGCTCTGGAAACACCATATATTTT
>TRBD1|TRBV5-1|TRBJ2-1|-
CASSFGQGTYNEQFF
TGCGCCAGCAGCTTCGGACAGGGAACGTACAATGAGCAGTTCTTC
>-|TRBV19|TRBJ1-2|few
CASGNPGVDGDGYTF
TGTGCCAGCGGGAACCCAGGGGTCGATGGCGATGGCTACACCTTC
>-|TRBV10-1|TRBJ2-1|-
CASSRQGSYPRREKNEQFF
TGCGCCAGCAGCAGACAGGGCTCATATCCACGGAGGGAGAAAAATGAGCAGTTCTTC
>-|TRBV5-8|TRBJ1-5|-
CASSLLGYNQPQHF
TGTGCCAGCAGCTTACTAGGGTACAATCAGCCCCAGCATTTT
>TRBD1|TRBV7-9|TRBJ1-6|-
CASSLGTGRNSPLHF
TGTGCCAGCAGCTTAGGGACAGGGAGAAATTCACCCCTCCACTTT
>TRBD1|TRBV5-6|TRBJ2-2|-
CASSLGTGDNTGELFF
TGTGCCAGCAGCTTAGGGACAGGGGATAACACCGGGGAGCTGTTTTTT
>TRBD1|TRBV11-3|TRBJ2-3|-
CASSFSPGTGEDTQYF
TGTGCCAGCAGCTTCTCCCCCGGGACAGGGGAAGATACGCAGTATTTT
>-|TRBV4-3|TRBJ1-1|-
CASSQEPRSFPEAFF
TGCGCCAGCAGCCAAGAGCCCAGGTCTTTCCCTGAAGCTTTCTTT
>-|TRBV2|TRBJ1-5|-
CASSKQGSNQPQHF
TGTGCCAGCAGTAAACAGGGTTCCAATCAGCCCCAGCATTTT
>-|TRBV19|TRBJ1-5|few
CASSILTQVGNQPQHF
TGTGCCAGTAGTATCTTGACCCAGGTAGGCAATCAGCCCCAGCATTTT
>TRBD2|TRBV27|TRBJ2-1|-
CASSVNPLLLASANNEQFF
TGTGCCAGCAGTGTTAATCCCCTACTACTAGCGTCAGCAAACAATGAGCAGTTCTTC
>-|TRBV9|TRBJ1-1|-
CASSARQTLNTEAFF
TGTGCCAGCAGCGCACGACAGACCTTGAACACTGAAGCTTTCTTT
>TRBD2|TRBV29-1|TRBJ2-1|few
CSVDSGLAGGPYWNEQFF
TGCAGCGTTGACAGCGGACTAGCGGGAGGGCCCTACTGGAATGAGCAGTTCTTC
>TRBD2|TRBV2|TRBJ2-2|-
CASSGLAGIGELFF
TGTGCCAGCAGCGGACTAGCGGGAATCGGGGAGCTGTTTTTT
>-|TRBV11-2|TRBJ2-2|once
CASSSTARNGELFF
TGTGCCAGCAGCTCCACCGCGCGGAACGGGGAGCTGTTTTTT
>-|TRBV28|TRBJ1-2|-
CASSLPQGAGYTF
TGTGCCAGCAGTCTCCCGCAGGGCGCTGGCTACACCTTC
>-|TRBV19|TRBJ1-3|-
CASSIWGLSGNTIYF
TGTGCCAGTAGTATCTGGGGCCTCTCTGGAAACACCATATATTTT
>-|TRBV28|TRBJ2-3|-
CASSLGSTADTQYF
TGTGCCAGCAGTTTGGGCAGTACGGCAGATACGCAGTATTTT
>-|TRBV19|TRBJ1-5|-
CASSANSNQPQHF
TGTGCCAGTAGTGCTAACTCGAATCAGCCCCAGCATTTT
>-|TRBV6-2/TRBV6-3|TRBJ1-1|-
CASSYSLSDLNTEAFF
TGTGCCAGCAGTTACTCGTTATCGGACTTGAACACTGAAGCTTTCTTT
>TRBD1|TRBV7-2|TRBJ1-5|-
CASSPQQGQPQHF
TGTGCCAGCAGCCCTCAACAGGGGCAGCCCCAGCATTTT
>TRBD1|TRBV7-9|TRBJ1-6|-
CASSFGDRQNSPLHF
TGTGCCAGCAGCTTTGGGGACAGGCAAAATTCACCCCTCCACTTT
>-|TRBV10-3|TRBJ1-4|-
CAISRDLTEKLFF
TGTGCCATCAGTCGGGACTTAACTGAAAAACTGTTTTTT
>-|TRBV19|TRBJ1-5|-
CARTGTLNQPQHF
TGTGCCAGAACCGGGACTCTTAATCAGCCCCAGCATTTT
>TRBD1|TRBV29-1|TRBJ1-5|few
CSVTLTGVGQPQHF
TGCAGCGTAACTCTGACAGGGGTTGGGCAGCCCCAGCATTTT
>TRBD2|TRBV7-6|TRBJ2-2|-
CASSKTSGRYTGELFF
TGTGCCAGCAGCAAAACTAGCGGGAGGTACACCGGGGAGCTGTTTTTT
>-|TRBV6-5|TRBJ1-1|-
CASRYQNTEAFF
TGTGCCAGCAGATACCAGAACACTGAAGCTTTCTTT
>TRBD2|TRBV27|TRBJ2-2|-
CASSPLGGGDHTGELFF
TGTGCCAGCAGTCCGCTTGGCGGGGGGGATCACACCGGGGAGCTGTTTTTT
>-|TRBV11-2|TRBJ1-3|few
CASSPSSGNTIYF
TGTGCCAGTTCACCGAGCTCTGGAAACACCATATATTTT
>TRBD2|TRBV6-5|TRBJ2-1|-
CASSATSTLYNEQFF
TGTGCCAGCAGCGCGACTAGCACTCTTTACAATGAGCAGTTCTTC
>TRBD1|TRBV28|TRBJ1-6|-
CASSALGTANSPLHF
TGTGCCAGCAGTGCGCTGGGGACAGCCAATTCACCCCTCCACTTT
>TRBD1|TRBV30|TRBJ2-7|-
CAWRTGTAGYEQYF
TGTGCCTGGAGGACCGGGACAGCCGGCTACGAGCAGTACTTC
>-|TRBV4-1|TRBJ2-7|medium-sized
CASSQDQRSYEQYF
TGCGCCAGCAGCCAAGATCAACGGTCCTACGAGCAGTACTTC
>TRBD2|TRBV5-4|TRBJ2-6|-
CASSQGLAGDGANVLTF
TGTGCCAGCAGCCAGGGACTAGCGGGAGATGGGGCCAACGTCCTGACTTTC